This T cell receptor (beta chain) originates from a study of Ad26.COV2.S vaccination and SARS-CoV-2 variants. Study details: The vaccine Ad26.COV2.S was put into the muscle once, or twice with 56 days between.

Data came from immunoSEQ multiplex PCR; TCRdb stores just in-frame clones and leaves some out. The sample lists fewer than 400,000 clones, over 75% occurring once. This clone was counted a few times. Other DNA sequences of this sample code for an identical CDR3. CDR1 is DFQATT, CDR2 SNEGSKA, per germline (reference sequence). CDR3 length: 11 amino acids. V lost 6 bases, J lost 7 bases, and 12 bases lay in between. Treatment in this sample: over 15 received Ad26.COV2.S at low or high dose, single or two shots; about five received placebo; per-sample allocation not given. Samples were taken on day 63 after the first vaccine or placebo injection. It was an adult aged 18-55 years in Boston who was the donor. Spike of the Wuhan-strain SARS-CoV-2 was expressed by an Ad26 vector, which formed the vaccine.

The origin of this receptor is a person between 18 and 60 years old who received the Ad26.COV2.S COVID-19 vaccine or a placebo. The sequencing used peripheral blood, collected in a trial of Ad26.COV2.S vaccine versus placebo. This chain uses TRBV20-1 with TRBJ1-2; no clear D. CDR3 coding DNA: TGCAGTGCCCTCGGCGGCCTTGGCTACACCTTC. Its protein is CSALGGLGYTF.